The 21 T cell receptor beta chains below all came from one sample that was sequenced in a study of Ad26.COV2.S vaccination and SARS-CoV-2 variants (dated by TCRdb to the early 2020s). The treatment or condition label corresponds to: about 20 received Ad26.COV2.S at low or high dose, single or two shots; about 5 received placebo; per-sample allocation not given. Repertoires of vaccine and placebo recipients were sequenced from samples collected on day 63 after the first injection. Libraries were constructed by the immunoSEQ multiplex PCR assay. The table comes from immuneACCESS by way of TCRdb, which keeps in-frame sequences with V and J called. Part of the clones is missing from these tables; in studies checked, under half for an unresolved V gene and the rest for unknown reasons. Here the sample has more than 400,000 clones; 92% occur a single time. The ten most abundant clones make up around 1.8% of the sample.

Source: peripheral blood, taken in a trial of Ad26.COV2.S vaccine versus placebo. These receptors all come from a person aged 18 to 65 who received the Ad26.COV2.S COVID-19 vaccine or a placebo.

This clone was counted a few times. CDR3 DNA: TGCGCCAGCAGCGCGATCTCCACAGGGTCTGGGGCCAACGTCCTGACTTTC. It is translated as CASSAISTGSGANVLTF. The chain couples TRBV5-1 to TRBJ2-6; possible D gene TRBD1, 6 bases. V lost 4 bases, J lost 1 base, and 15 bases lay in between. The CDR3 runs to 17 residues. The germline CDR1 and CDR2 sequences are SGHRS and YFSETQ.

This clone appeared once. The chain employs TRBV7-2 and TRBJ2-5; TRBD1 might be the D (5 bases). The CDR3 is made up of 14 amino acids. The V end lost 2 bases, the J end lost 5 bases, and 12 bases lay between the germline ends. Germline V gene lookup returns CDR1 SGHTA and CDR2 FQGNSA. Here the CDR3 reads CASSLPGQGETQYF. DNA for the CDR3: TGTGCCAGCAGCTTACCCGGACAAGGGGAGACCCAGTACTTC. The full variable domain, in which reference TRBV7-2 and TRBJ2-5 provide the parts outside the CDR3, is GAGVSQSPSNKVTEKGKDVELRCDPISGHTALYWYRQSLGQGLEFLIYFQGNSAPDKSGLPSDRFSAERTGGSVSTLTIQRTQQEDSAVYLCASSLPGQGETQYFGPGTRLLVL.

The CDR3 protein is CASRHTGGWGTDTQYF. The CDR3 coding sequence is TGTGCCAGCAGGCATACAGGGGGCTGGGGCACAGATACGCAGTATTTT. V is TRBV27 and J is TRBJ2-3, with 9 nucleotides matching TRBD1. Trimming at V came to 6 bases and at J to 1 base, leaving 8 bases not matched to a gene. The CDR3 covers 16 residues. CDR1 MNHEY and CDR2 SMNVEV come from the germline V gene (reference sequence).

The rearrangement links TRBV4-1 to TRBJ1-1, with 7 bases lining up with TRBD1. This CDR3 comprises 14 residues. The germline V gene has CDR1 MGHRA and CDR2 YSYEKL. J gave up 9 bases and V 0 bases, and 7 bases lay outside the gene matches. CDR3 nucleotide sequence: TGCGCCAGCAGCCAAGATGGGACAGCTTTTAAAGCTTTCTTT. It yields the protein CASSQDGTAFKAFF.

The chain recombines TRBV29-1 with TRBJ2-1; 7 nucleotides line up with TRBD2. CDR3 length equals 12 residues. V lost 3 bases, J lost 4 bases, and 0 bases stayed unmatched. The V gene's germline CDR1 is SQVTM and CDR2 ANQGSEA. The CDR3 is CSVDGGYNEQFF. CDR3 nucleotides: TGCAGCGTTGACGGGGGGTACAATGAGCAGTTCTTC.

The rearrangement links TRBV6-6 to TRBJ2-1; weak D call: TRBD2 (5 bases). Germline CDR1 reads MNHNY; CDR2 reads SVGAGI (reference sequence). This CDR3 spans 13 amino acids. V lost 8 bases to trimming and J lost 0 bases, with 8 bases between them. The CDR3 loop is CASHGDSYNEQFF. DNA of the CDR3: TGTGCCAGCCACGGGGACTCCTACAATGAGCAGTTCTTC.

This clone was recorded once. CDR3: CAGHVSGVLSGANVLTF. CDR3 DNA sequence: TGTGCCGGACATGTTTCGGGGGTTTTAAGTGGGGCCAACGTCCTGACTTTC. The V call is TRBV5-8, the J call TRBJ2-6, with TRBD2 as a possible D gene (6 bases). Germline loops: CDR1 SGHTS, CDR2 YDEGEE. The V and J ends lost 10 bases and 3 bases respectively, with 23 bases between them. The CDR3 contains 17 residues.

This clone came up once. The rearrangement uses TRBV27 and TRBJ1-1; D unclear. The germline V gene has CDR1 MNHEY and CDR2 SMNVEV (reference sequence). The CDR3 has 15 residues. V was shortened by 8 bases and J by 4 bases, with 20 bases between the two germline ends. Written as DNA, the CDR3 is TGTGCCAGCGGAGAGAGGATGAGTTTCGTCACTGAAGCTTTCTTT. As protein: CASGERMSFVTEAFF.

This chain connects TRBV5-4 to TRBJ2-3; 10 positions match TRBD2. This CDR3 is 16 amino acids long. With V trimmed by 1 base and J by 4 bases, 6 bases remained unmatched. Germline V gene data show CDR1 as SGHNT and CDR2 as YYREEE (reference sequence). This chain's CDR3 is CASSLMASGGSDTQYF. CDR3 DNA: TGTGCCAGCAGCTTGATGGCTAGCGGGGGTTCAGATACGCAGTATTTT.

The rearrangement uses TRBV7-9 and TRBJ1-4, with D hard to call. CDR1 is SEHNR and CDR2 is FQNEAQ in the germline V gene (reference sequence). There are 15 residues in the CDR3. The V and J ends lost 0 bases and 6 bases respectively, with 11 bases between them. The CDR3 sequence: CASSLAQRPDEKLFF. DNA for the CDR3: TGTGCCAGCAGCTTAGCTCAGAGACCGGATGAAAAACTGTTTTTT. The complete variable domain, with remaining parts taken from reference TRBV7-9 and TRBJ1-4, reads DTGVSQNPRHKITKRGQNVTFRCDPISEHNRLYWYRQTLGQGPEFLTYFQNEAQLEKSRLLSDRFSAERPKGSFSTLEIQRTEQGDSAMYLCASSLAQRPDEKLFFGSGTQLSVL.

J is TRBJ2-7 and V is TRBV30; the D gene could be TRBD1 or TRBD2 (7 bases each). The V gene's germline CDR1 is GTSNPN and CDR2 SVGIG (reference sequence). V was shortened by 3 bases and J by 5 bases, with 26 bases between the two germline ends. The CDR3 consists of 17 residues. The CDR3 loop reads CAWSVLLSTGRANEQYF. The CDR3 DNA follows: TGTGCCTGGAGCGTACTCCTCTCGACAGGGAGGGCGAACGAGCAGTACTTC.

V and J are TRBV6-5 and TRBJ2-5; possible D gene TRBD2, 7 bases. The germline CDR1 and CDR2 sequences are MNHEY and SVGAGI. The CDR3 has 15 amino acids. Trimming took off 4 bases at V and 4 bases at J, with 16 bases between the two ends. The CDR3 sequence: CASSSHRGALETQYF. For the CDR3, the DNA is TGTGCCAGCAGTTCTCACCGGGGGGCCCTAGAGACCCAGTACTTC.

The chain is built from TRBV19 and TRBJ1-2, with 8 bases that match TRBD1. The junction had 4 bases not matched to a gene; V was cut back by 5 bases and J by 2 bases. CDR1 and CDR2 from the germline V gene are LNHDA and SQIVND (reference sequence). This CDR3 has 14 residues. The CDR3 region is CASSRWTGNYGYTF. The CDR3 coding sequence is TGTGCCAGTAGTCGTTGGACAGGGAACTATGGCTACACCTTC.

The chain has TRBV7-9 and TRBJ1-1; 10 bases match TRBD1. V was pared by 5 bases and J by 1 base, with 4 bases of the junction left unmatched. This CDR3 is 15 amino acids long. The germline CDR1 and CDR2 sequences are SEHNR and FQNEAQ (reference sequence). In DNA, the CDR3 is TGTGCCAGCAGCCCGGGACAGGGGAAGAACACTGAAGCTTTCTTT. This codes for CASSPGQGKNTEAFF. Supplemented by reference TRBV7-9 and TRBJ1-1, the full variable domain reads DTGVSQNPRHKITKRGQNVTFRCDPISEHNRLYWYRQTLGQGPEFLTYFQNEAQLEKSRLLSDRFSAERPKGSFSTLEIQRTEQGDSAMYLCASSPGQGKNTEAFFGQGTRLTVV.

This clone was found once. This chain connects TRBV11-2 to TRBJ1-6; D possibly corresponds to TRBD1 (5 bases). This CDR3 contains 15 residues. Germline V CDR1 and CDR2: SGHAT, FQNNGV. V gave up 0 bases and J gave up 9 bases, with 12 bases separating them. DNA of the CDR3: TGTGCCAGCAGCTTAGATTACCGGGGGGGTTCACCCCTCCACTTT. It specifies CASSLDYRGGSPLHF.

This chain connects TRBV6-2 or TRBV6-3 to TRBJ1-1; D unclear. V lost 6 bases to trimming and J lost 0 bases, with 11 bases between them. This CDR3 has 14 residues. Per germline, CDR1 MNHEY and CDR2 SVGEGT. CDR3 DNA sequence: TGTGCCAGCAGCAGGTTTTCCCTGAACACTGAAGCTTTCTTT. Protein sequence: CASSRFSLNTEAFF.

The rearrangement joins TRBV4-1 to TRBJ1-5; 10 nucleotides line up with TRBD1. After removal of 5 bases from V and 5 bases from J, the junction contained 9 bases not matched to a gene. There are 16 residues in the CDR3. CDR1 and CDR2 (germline): MGHRA, YSYEKL. The CDR3 DNA reads TGCGCCAGCAGCGGACGCCCGGGACAGGGGTATCAGCCCCAGCATTTT. Translated: CASSGRPGQGYQPQHF.

This chain uses TRBV6-5 with TRBJ1-5; no firm D call. The CDR3 loop spans 15 amino acids. Trimming stripped 7 bases from V and 2 bases from J, with 15 bases between. Germline lookup yields CDR1 MNHEY and CDR2 SVGAGI. The CDR3 region is CASIPRPQGNQPQHF. The CDR3 region has the DNA TGTGCCAGCATCCCTCGGCCGCAGGGCAATCAGCCCCAGCATTTT.

This clone was recorded a few times. This rearrangement joins TRBV5-4 to TRBJ2-7, with D uncertain. The CDR3 runs to 13 residues. Trimming pared 0 bases from V and 7 bases from J, leaving 11 bases between. In germline, CDR1 is SGHNT, CDR2 YYREEE (reference sequence). CDR3 residues: CASSLAALGEQYF. CDR3 in DNA: TGTGCCAGCAGCTTGGCTGCTTTGGGAGAGCAGTACTTC.

This clone has a single count. The chain carries TRBV7-2 and TRBJ2-5; D ambiguous. The CDR3 runs 16 residues. Trimming took 5 bases from V and 0 from J, leaving 16 bases between them. Germline V gene lookup returns CDR1 SGHTA and CDR2 FQGNSA. CDR3 residues: CASSPSWADNQETQYF. The CDR3 DNA reads as TGTGCCAGCAGCCCCTCGTGGGCGGATAACCAAGAGACCCAGTACTTC.

The chain recombines TRBV13 with TRBJ2-2; TRBD2 matches 15 bases. Germline trimming cut 4 bases from V and 7 bases from J; bases unmatched to any gene: 10. The CDR3 totals 18 residues. The germline V gene has CDR1 PRHDT and CDR2 FYEKMQ (reference sequence). Here the CDR3 DNA reads TGTGCCAGCAGCTCGCGAGGACTAGCGGGGGGGCAGAGCGGGGAGCTGTTTTTT. As protein: CASSSRGLAGGQSGELFF.